These T cell receptor beta chains were read from a single sample in a study of OX40 agonist ivuxolimab in advanced cancers. The assay was immunoSEQ multiplex PCR, and TCRdb's table has in-frame clones only and misses some. The table has tens of thousands of clones, approximately 87% seen once. Sequenced material: CD4+ or CD8+ T cells sorted from blood, taken in a trial of the OX40 agonist ivuxolimab. The source is an adult with an advanced solid tumor such as melanoma, head and neck, liver or kidney cancer. Each CDR3 is given with its conserved first and last residue. D genes are given only for firm matches. Clone size is not always given. Where it is, it says once, few, many or a class for expanded clones.

clone_size cdr3_length j_call d_call v_call cdr3_nt cdr3_aa
few 12 TRBJ1-1 - TRBV7-2 TGTGCCAGCAGCTTCGACAGGTTTGAAGCTTTCTTT CASSFDRFEAFF
- 15 TRBJ1-1 TRBD1 TRBV18 TGTGCCAGCTCACCACTGGGCCAGGGGGACACTGAAGCTTTCTTT CASSPLGQGDTEAFF
once 15 TRBJ2-3 - TRBV11-3 TGTGCCAGCAGCTTAGGAAGGGCGGACACAGATACGCAGTATTTT CASSLGRADTDTQYF
once 17 TRBJ2-7 - TRBV7-9 TGTGCCAGCAGCTTATTCTCCCACGGAACTAGTATCTACGAGCAGTACTTC CASSLFSHGTSIYEQYF
- 12 TRBJ1-1 - TRBV4-2 TGTGCCAGCAGCCTGAGGGGCGCTGAAGCTTTCTTT CASSLRGAEAFF
- 15 TRBJ2-7 - TRBV19 TGTGCCAGTAGTTTTAGTAGGACAATGAACTACGAGCAGTACTTC CASSFSRTMNYEQYF
- 13 TRBJ1-5 - TRBV12-2 TGTGCAAGTCGCCGACAGGGCGGTCAGCCCCAGCATTTT CASRRQGGQPQHF
few 13 TRBJ2-1 - TRBV19 TGTGCCAGTAGCTTGGGACTTTTCAATGAGCAGTTCTTC CASSLGLFNEQFF
once 16 TRBJ1-2 - TRBV4-3 TGCGCCAGCAGCCGGCGACACGACCCGTCCGGCTATGGCTACACCTTC CASSRRHDPSGYGYTF
- 13 TRBJ2-2 - TRBV2 TGTGCCAGCATGTTCGGGAACACCGGGGAGCTGTTTTTT CASMFGNTGELFF